This TCR beta chain was observed in a study of blood T cell repertoires in COVID-19. Study-wide background: Samples taken during acute and convalescent COVID-19 were collected in the United States, Italy and Spain. T cells, B-cell-depleted T cells, or PBMCs supplied cDNA or gDNA.

In the source study's methods: Amplifying reference gene primers gave estimates of nucleated cell counts. Profiled with immunoSEQ multiplex PCR; TCRdb holds only in-frame clones, not every one. That table furnishes V, J and clone size, whereas the DNA furnished D and trimming. Altogether roughly 56,000 clones are present, approximately 88% being singletons, with the ten largest covering over 15%. Germline loops: CDR1 SGHNT, CDR2 YYREEE (reference sequence). This CDR3 spans 13 amino acids. The trim removed 4 bases at V and 7 bases at J, leaving 8 bases unmatched. The source material was peripheral blood. The chain has TRBV5-4 and TRBJ2-7, with 7 bases lining up with TRBD1. The receptor comes from a human donor in a cohort sampled during active COVID-19. The DNA for the CDR3 is TGTGCCAGCAGCATGACAGGGACGGGAGAGCAGTACTTC. Protein: CASSMTGTGEQYF.